This passage covers 10 T cell receptor beta chains from one sample sequenced in a study of OX40 agonist ivuxolimab in advanced cancers. Using immunoSEQ multiplex PCR, the repertoire was profiled, and TCRdb retains in-frame clones only, with some absent. The data show about 110,000 clones, approximately 90% seen once. The source was CD4+ or CD8+ T cells sorted from blood, collected in a trial of the OX40 agonist ivuxolimab. Receptors originate from an adult with an advanced solid tumor such as melanoma, head and neck, liver or kidney cancer.

The chain uses TRBV2 and TRBJ1-1; no reliable D call. V was cut by 8 bases and J by 1 base, with 14 bases left in between. This CDR3 has 14 residues. Looked up from germline, CDR1 is SNHLY and CDR2 is FYNNEI. The CDR3 region has the DNA TGTGCCAGCGGGGAGGACGGAAAGAACACTGAAGCTTTCTTT. Encoded protein: CASGEDGKNTEAFF.

V and J are TRBV30 and TRBJ1-1; the D gene is possibly TRBD1 (5 bases). There are 12 residues in the CDR3. Germline V gene data show CDR1 as GTSNPN and CDR2 as SVGIG (reference sequence). V lost 8 bases to trimming and J lost 5 bases, with 15 bases between them. The CDR3 loop reads CALRGGSTEAFF. In DNA form, the CDR3 reads TGTGCCCTCCGGGGGGGGAGTACTGAAGCTTTCTTT.

V is TRBV5-1 and J is TRBJ2-3; D is uncertain. The V end lost 9 bases, the J end lost 0 bases, and 11 bases lay between the germline ends. This CDR3 comprises 13 residues. Germline-derived CDR1 and CDR2 are SGHRS and YFSETQ. The CDR3 nucleotides are TGCGCCACCCGAAGGTATAGCACAGATACGCAGTATTTT. Translation gives CATRRYSTDTQYF.

The V and J genes are TRBV2 and TRBJ2-7; D unclear. The CDR3 spans 10 residues. The germline V gene has CDR1 SNHLY and CDR2 FYNNEI. The V and J ends lost 6 bases and 6 bases respectively, with 6 bases between them. The CDR3 coding sequence is TGTGCCAGCAGCTTCACCGAGCAGTACTTC. Residues: CASSFTEQYF.

The chain has TRBV5-1 and TRBJ2-3; D is ambiguous. CDR3 length: 16 amino acids. Looked up from germline, CDR1 is SGHRS and CDR2 is YFSETQ. Trimming removed 0 bases at V and 0 bases at J, with 11 bases between. In nucleotides, the CDR3 is TGCGCCAGCAGCTTGGACTCCGCCCAAAGCACAGATACGCAGTATTTT. It translates to CASSLDSAQSTDTQYF.

The chain links TRBV23-1 to TRBJ2-1, with D perhaps TRBD1 (6 bases). TRBV23-1 is annotated as an ORF whose role is uncertain. V lost 0 bases and J 9 bases, leaving 12 bases between the germline ends. The CDR3 runs 14 residues. The CDR3 sequence is CASSQSHRASEQFF. CDR3 DNA sequence: TGCGCCAGCAGTCAATCGCACAGGGCCAGTGAGCAGTTCTTC.

The genes are TRBV5-1 and TRBJ2-7, with TRBD2 identical over 8 bases. The CDR3 has 14 residues. Germline trimming cut 4 bases from V and 7 bases from J; bases unmatched to any gene: 10. Germline assignment: CDR1 SGHRS and CDR2 YFSETQ. This chain's CDR3 is CASSGTGRAGEQYF. CDR3 nucleotide sequence: TGCGCCAGCAGCGGGACCGGGAGGGCGGGAGAGCAGTACTTC.

The rearrangement uses TRBV5-8 and TRBJ1-2, with 8 bases matching TRBD1. Germline CDR1 is SGHTS and CDR2 is YDEGEE. The CDR3 contains 14 residues. J gave up 7 bases and V 4 bases, and 9 bases lay outside the gene matches. The CDR3 coding sequence is TGTGCCAGCAGCGTAGGACAGGGTTTTTCTGGCTACACCTTC. Its protein is CASSVGQGFSGYTF.

In its sample, this clone was seen a few times. The chain employs TRBV6-5 and TRBJ1-4; 7 positions match TRBD1. This CDR3 has 16 residues. CDR1 is MNHEY and CDR2 is SVGAGI in the germline V gene. The V segment lost 4 bases and the J segment 3 bases; nucleotides outside the gene matches: 8. CDR3 nucleotide sequence: TGTGCCAGCAGTTCCCGCCCTACAGGGGCTAATGAAAAACTGTTTTTT. Translating gives CASSSRPTGANEKLFF.

The chain uses TRBV10-2 and TRBJ2-7; the D gene could be TRBD1 or TRBD2 (6 bases each). V was trimmed by 7 bases and J by 7 bases, leaving 17 bases between them. The CDR3 is 13 amino acids. The germline V gene encodes CDR1 WSHSY and CDR2 SAAADI. CDR3: CASIPGALGEQYF. In DNA, the CDR3 is TGCGCCAGCATACCGGGGGCGCTGGGGGAGCAGTACTTC.